This T cell receptor beta chain was found in a study of blood T cells in healthy people across ages. Every donor gave 9 to 10 milliliters of peripheral blood. Isolated PBMCs totaled at least 6.5 million in each sample. CDR3 length: 12 amino acids. Germline V gene data show CDR1 as SQVTM and CDR2 as ANQGSEA. The V end lost 3 bases, the J end lost 0 bases, and 6 bases lay between the germline ends. This clonotype has just a few counts. The antigen remains unidentified. Study-level results: Naive T cell percentage and TCR beta diversity correlated strongly.

The second PCR ran roughly 6 to 11 cycles with a sample-barcoded 5' primer and J-beta primers. The authors tagged each cDNA molecule using a template-switch adaptor with 12 random nucleotides. TCRdb itself ran the 5' RACE reads through MiXCR, one entry per CDR3 protein. Of roughly 790,000 distinct CDR3 sequences in the sample, 35% to 45% were seen once. The chain joins TRBV29-1 to TRBJ2-7; unclear D gene. The sequence was collected from an older woman in good health. Sequencing was performed on blood. CDR3 in amino acids: CSVEKASYEQYF. The CDR3 region has the DNA TGCAGCGTTGAGAAAGCCTCCTACGAGCAGTACTTC.